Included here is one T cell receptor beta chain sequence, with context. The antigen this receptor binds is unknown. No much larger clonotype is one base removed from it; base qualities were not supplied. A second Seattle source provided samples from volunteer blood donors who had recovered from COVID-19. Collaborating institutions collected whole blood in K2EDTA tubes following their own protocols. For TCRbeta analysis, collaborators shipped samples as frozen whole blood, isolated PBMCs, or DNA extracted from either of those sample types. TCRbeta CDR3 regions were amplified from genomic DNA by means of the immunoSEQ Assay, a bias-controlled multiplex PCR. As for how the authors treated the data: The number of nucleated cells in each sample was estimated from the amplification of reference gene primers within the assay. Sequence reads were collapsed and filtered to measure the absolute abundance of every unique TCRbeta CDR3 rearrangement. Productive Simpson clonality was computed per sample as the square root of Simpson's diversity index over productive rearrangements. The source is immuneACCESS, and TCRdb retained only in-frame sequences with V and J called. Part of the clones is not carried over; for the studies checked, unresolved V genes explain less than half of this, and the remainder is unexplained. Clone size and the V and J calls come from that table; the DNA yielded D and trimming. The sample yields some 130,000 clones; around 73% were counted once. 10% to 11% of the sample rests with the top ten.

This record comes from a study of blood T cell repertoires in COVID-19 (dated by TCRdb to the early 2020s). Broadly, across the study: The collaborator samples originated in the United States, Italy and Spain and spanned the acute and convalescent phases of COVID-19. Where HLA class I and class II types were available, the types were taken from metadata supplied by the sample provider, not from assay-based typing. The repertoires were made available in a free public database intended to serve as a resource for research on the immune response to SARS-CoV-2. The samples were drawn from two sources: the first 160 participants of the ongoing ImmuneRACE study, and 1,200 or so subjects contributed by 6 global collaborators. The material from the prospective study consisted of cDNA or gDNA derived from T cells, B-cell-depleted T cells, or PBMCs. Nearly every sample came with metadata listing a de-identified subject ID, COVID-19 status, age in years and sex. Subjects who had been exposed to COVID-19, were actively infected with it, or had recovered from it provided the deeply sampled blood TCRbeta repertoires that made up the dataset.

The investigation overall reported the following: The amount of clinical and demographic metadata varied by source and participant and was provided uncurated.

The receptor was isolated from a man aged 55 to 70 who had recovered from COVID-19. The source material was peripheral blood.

The CDR3 has the sequence CASSLSGGSRGYTF. Here is the DNA: TGTGCCAGCAGTTTAAGTGGGGGCTCTCGGGGCTACACCTTC. This sequence uses TRBV28 and TRBJ1-2, and perhaps TRBD1 as D gene, on 6 matching bases. The CDR3 goes from the cysteine to the phenylalanine over 14 residues. The retained sequence is limited to the CDR3, 42 bases, with the frame set at the first base. V loses 2 bases of germline sequence and J loses 8 bases, and the interval between the two ends is 15 bases. Taken from the germline V gene, the CDR1 and CDR2 loops are MDHEN and SYDVKM.